Below, one T cell receptor beta chain is given with its context. Antigen specificity is unknown. The CDR3 extends over 17 amino acids. V was pared by 6 bases and J by 10 bases, with 18 bases of the junction left unmatched. Germline loops: CDR1 SEHNR, CDR2 FQNEAQ (reference sequence). This sample stems from a study of T-cell memory formation after mild COVID-19. TCRdb analysed the 5' RACE reads with MiXCR anew, one entry per CDR3 protein. Of about 130,000 distinct CDR3 sequences in the sample, approximately 6.2% were seen once. Study-wide findings and caveats: There was a balanced CD4/CD8 profile in clones contracting day 15 to 85, and later expanders leaned CD4+. The study detected some responding clones in pre-infection memory, suggesting cross-reactive memory joined.

What was sequenced was PBMCs or a T cell subset sorted from them (not recorded which). The clonotype comes from an adult woman who had mild COVID-19 (a few samples of this study predate the infection). Cell type and time point are not known. The rearrangement joins TRBV7-9 to TRBJ2-1; 10 nucleotides line up with TRBD2. In nucleotides, the CDR3 is TGTGCCAGCAGGTATCCCCCAAGAGCGGGAGGGCCTAACGAGCAGTTCTTC. It yields the protein CASRYPPRAGGPNEQFF. Variable domain in full (rest from reference TRBV7-9 and TRBJ2-1): DTGVSQNPRHKITKRGQNVTFRCDPISEHNRLYWYRQTLGQGPEFLTYFQNEAQLEKSRLLSDRFSAERPKGSFSTLEIQRTEQGDSAMYLCASRYPPRAGGPNEQFFGPGTRLTVL.